The T cell receptor beta chain described here comes from a study of blood T cell repertoires in COVID-19. The CDR3 totals 13 residues. V was shortened by 4 bases and J by 4 bases, with 13 bases between the two germline ends. Germline V gives CDR1 SQVTM, CDR2 ANQGSEA. This clone was observed a single time. Some clones are missing from TCRdb's copy, which holds only in-frame ones; the method was immunoSEQ multiplex PCR. The sample records approximately 170,000 clones, about four fifths being singletons. This chain joins TRBV29-1 and TRBJ2-5; D ambiguous. Sequencing used peripheral blood. The source is an elderly woman with acute or convalescent COVID-19. The CDR3 nucleotides are TGCAGCGTTGTGGTTAGCTCGGGAGAGACCCAGTACTTC. This gives the protein CSVVVSSGETQYF.